The present T cell receptor (beta chain) was sequenced within a study of blood T cell repertoires in COVID-19. Study background: The cDNA or gDNA used as material had been derived from T cells, B-cell-depleted T cells, or PBMCs.

The germline gives CDR1 LNHNV, CDR2 YYDKDF (reference sequence). The CDR3 sequence is 16 residues long. The V segment lost 0 bases and the J segment 9 bases; nucleotides outside the gene matches: 10. Only in-frame clones appear in the TCRdb table, and some are missing; sequencing was by immunoSEQ multiplex PCR. Of 200,000 to 250,000 clones listed, 80% are singletons. In terms of age and location, participants ranged from roughly 18 to 95 years and lived in 24 US areas. This TCR was sampled from a woman in her forties with acute COVID-19. The sequenced sample was PBMCs or T cells enriched from blood (not recorded which). The V and J genes are TRBV15 and TRBJ1-5; the match to TRBD1 covers 8 bases. CDR3 region: CATSRDNRGGTWPQHF. In nucleotides, the CDR3 is TGTGCCACCAGCAGAGATAACAGGGGGGGGACCTGGCCCCAGCATTTT.